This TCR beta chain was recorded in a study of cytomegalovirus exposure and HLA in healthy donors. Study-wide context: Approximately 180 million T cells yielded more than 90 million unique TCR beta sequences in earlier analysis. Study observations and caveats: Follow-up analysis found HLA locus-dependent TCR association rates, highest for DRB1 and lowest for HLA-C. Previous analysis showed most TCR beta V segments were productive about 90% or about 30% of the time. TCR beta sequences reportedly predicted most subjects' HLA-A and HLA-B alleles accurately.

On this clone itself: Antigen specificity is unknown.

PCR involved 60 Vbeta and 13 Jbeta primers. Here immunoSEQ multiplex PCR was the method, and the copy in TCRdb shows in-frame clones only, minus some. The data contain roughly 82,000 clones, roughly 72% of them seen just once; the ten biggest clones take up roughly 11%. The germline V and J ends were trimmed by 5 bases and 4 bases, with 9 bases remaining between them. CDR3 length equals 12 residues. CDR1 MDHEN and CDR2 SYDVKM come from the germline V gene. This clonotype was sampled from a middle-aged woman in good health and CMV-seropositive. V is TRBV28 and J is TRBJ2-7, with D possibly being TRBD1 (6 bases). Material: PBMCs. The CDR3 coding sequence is TGTGCCAGCAGTGGTGGACAGTACGAGCAGTACTTC. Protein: CASSGGQYEQYF.